Listed here are 22 T cell receptor beta chains from one sample, sequenced in a study of cytotoxic CD8 clonotypes in ibrutinib-treated CLL. Method: immunoSEQ multiplex PCR; TCRdb's copy keeps in-frame clones and lacks some. This sample carries over 130,000 clones, 80% of them seen once, and the ten largest clones take 7.6%. Sequenced here: PBMCs, sampled after 36 months of ibrutinib treatment. The receptors were gathered from a human donor with chronic lymphocytic leukemia.

This clone has a handful of counts. This rearrangement joins TRBV29-1 to TRBJ1-2, with 9 bases aligning to TRBD1. Losses at the gene ends were 6 bases for V and 13 bases for J; bases not matched to a gene: 6. Germline CDR1 SQVTM, CDR2 ANQGSEA. The CDR3 contains 10 residues. CDR3 sequence reads: CSVGTGFSTF. The CDR3 coding sequence is TGCAGCGTCGGGACAGGGTTTTCCACCTTC.

The chain uses TRBV5-1 and TRBJ2-1; 8 nucleotides align to TRBD2. The CDR3 spans 18 residues. Germline values: CDR1 SGHRS, CDR2 YFSETQ. The V gene end was trimmed by 4 bases and the J gene end by 3 bases; junction bases not matched to a gene: 15. In DNA form, the CDR3 reads TGCGCCAGCAGCCCCCTATTGGGCGGGGGGCCCCTCTACAATGAGCAGTTCTTC. Protein product: CASSPLLGGGPLYNEQFF.

This chain joins TRBV7-8 and TRBJ2-5; TRBD1 is a possible D gene (6 bases). The CDR3 covers 12 residues. Trimming took 5 bases from V and 3 from J, leaving 7 bases between them. CDR1 SGHVS and CDR2 FQNEAQ come from the germline V gene. CDR3 sequence (DNA): TGTGCCAGCAGCAGACAGGAAGAGACCCAGTACTTC. As protein: CASSRQEETQYF.

This clone is a singleton in its sample. The rearrangement uses TRBV15 and TRBJ1-2, with D tentatively TRBD1 (6 bases). The CDR3 has 15 residues. CDR1 and CDR2 (germline): LNHNV, YYDKDF (reference sequence). V lost 5 bases and J 4 bases, leaving 17 bases between the germline ends. CDR3 nucleotides: TGTGCCACCAGCCTTGGAAGGGGGATTGGCTATGGCTACACCTTC. Its translation: CATSLGRGIGYGYTF.

The genes are TRBV7-9 and TRBJ2-1; D is uncertain. Trimming removed 6 bases from V and 8 bases from J, with 8 bases in between. CDR3 length equals 11 residues. CDR1 and CDR2 from the germline V gene are SEHNR and FQNEAQ (reference sequence). The CDR3: CASRKNHEQFF. The CDR3, as DNA: TGTGCCAGCAGGAAAAACCATGAGCAGTTCTTC.

The rearrangement links TRBV5-1 to TRBJ2-3; perhaps TRBD2 as D (7 bases). This CDR3 comprises 15 residues. V was pared by 4 bases and J by 8 bases, with 20 bases between. Per the germline V gene, CDR1 is SGHRS and CDR2 is YFSETQ. The CDR3 sequence is CASSPHRGASPTQYF. DNA for the CDR3: TGCGCCAGCAGCCCCCATCGGGGGGCCTCCCCTACGCAGTATTTT. Full variable domain (remainder filled in from reference TRBV5-1 and TRBJ2-3): KAGVTQTPRYLIKTRGQQVTLSCSPISGHRSVSWYQQTPGQGLQFLFEYFSETQRNKGNFPGRFSGRQFSNSRSEMNVSTLELGDSALYLCASSPHRGASPTQYFGPGTRLTVL.

The rearrangement links TRBV19 to TRBJ2-7; 8 nucleotides match TRBD1. Germline CDR1 is LNHDA and CDR2 is SQIVND (reference sequence). V shed 10 bases, J shed 6 bases, and the junction held 11 bases outside the gene matches. The CDR3 covers 13 residues. The CDR3 here is CATQIPGGPEQYF. The CDR3 coding sequence is TGTGCCACCCAGATCCCAGGGGGCCCCGAGCAGTACTTC.

The chain uses TRBV30 and TRBJ1-1; the D is unclear. The CDR3 sequence is 13 residues long. Germline V gene lookup returns CDR1 GTSNPN and CDR2 SVGIG (reference sequence). The V gene lost 5 bases and the J gene lost 8 bases, with 18 bases spanning the gap. The CDR3 DNA follows: TGTGCCTGGGGGTTAACGGGCGCTTTGGAAGCTTTCTTT. Translation gives CAWGLTGALEAFF. Full variable domain (rest looked up from reference TRBV30 and TRBJ1-1): SQTIHQWPATLVQPVGSPLSLECTVEGTSNPNLYWYRQAAGRGLQLLFYSVGIGQISSEVPQNLSASRPQDRQFILSSKKLLLSDSGFYLCAWGLTGALEAFFGQGTRLTVV.

The chain carries TRBV5-1 and TRBJ1-2; a weak D match, TRBD1 (5 bases). Germline loops: CDR1 SGHRS, CDR2 YFSETQ. The V and J ends lost 4 bases and 3 bases respectively, with 7 bases between them. This CDR3 contains 12 residues. CDR3 DNA: TGCGCCAGCAGCCAGGGTGACTATGGCTACACCTTC. It yields the protein CASSQGDYGYTF.

This rearrangement joins TRBV6-1 to TRBJ2-3; TRBD1 is a possible D gene (5 bases). Germline loops: CDR1 MNHNS, CDR2 SASEGT. Trimming removed 0 bases at V and 6 bases at J, with 13 bases between. The CDR3 totals 15 residues. As DNA, the CDR3 is TGTGCCAGCAGTGAAGCGGGCAGGGATCCCGATACGCAGTATTTT. It specifies CASSEAGRDPDTQYF.

This chain joins TRBV5-1 and TRBJ2-3; 10 bases agree with TRBD2. With 5 bases clipped from V and 0 bases from J, the junction kept 3 bases outside the gene matches. The germline CDR1 and CDR2 sequences are SGHRS and YFSETQ. The CDR3 extends over 15 amino acids. The CDR3 DNA follows: TGCGCCAGCAGAATAGCGGGGGGAAGCACAGATACGCAGTATTTT. This translates into CASRIAGGSTDTQYF. Full variable domain (remainder filled in from reference TRBV5-1 and TRBJ2-3): KAGVTQTPRYLIKTRGQQVTLSCSPISGHRSVSWYQQTPGQGLQFLFEYFSETQRNKGNFPGRFSGRQFSNSRSEMNVSTLELGDSALYLCASRIAGGSTDTQYFGPGTRLTVL.

The chain combines TRBV2 with TRBJ1-2; D remains ambiguous. CDR1 and CDR2 (germline): SNHLY, FYNNEI. Trimming removed 4 bases from V and 8 bases from J, with 17 bases in between. The CDR3 contains 14 residues. For the CDR3, the DNA is TGTGCCAGCAGTGTGGGAAAGGTTGCGCCCGGCTACACCTTC. Translation gives CASSVGKVAPGYTF.

The chain links TRBV10-3 to TRBJ2-1; D could derive from TRBD1 or TRBD2 (5 bases each). V dropped 3 bases and J dropped 6 bases, with 21 bases sitting between them. Germline assignment: CDR1 ENHRY and CDR2 SYGVKD. The CDR3 loop spans 17 amino acids. CDR3 sequence (DNA): TGTGCCATCAGTGACCAGGGCAGGCAGAGGGTCACCAATGAGCAGTTCTTC. Protein sequence: CAISDQGRQRVTNEQFF.

Turning to this clone: An end of the junction does not agree with germline; a read error may underlie this. The gene calls are TRBV18 and TRBJ1-2, with TRBD1 matching 8 bases. The CDR3 contains 14 residues. Germline-derived CDR1 and CDR2 are KGHSH and LQKENI. The chain's CDR3 is CASSPQDRESSLPF. The CDR3, as DNA: TGTGCCAGCTCACCACAGGACAGGGAGTCGTCCCTACCTTTC. Full variable domain (remainder filled in from reference TRBV18 and TRBJ1-2): NAGVMQNPRHLVRRRGQEARLRCSPMKGHSHVYWYRQLPEEGLKFMVYLQKENIIDESGMPKERFSAEFPKEGPSILRIQQVVRGDSAAYFCASSPQDRESSLPFGSGTRLTVV.

The chain has TRBV5-1 and TRBJ1-2; a possible D gene is TRBD1 (5 bases). The CDR3 sequence is 16 residues long. Germline CDR1 reads SGHRS; CDR2 reads YFSETQ. The V gene lost 2 bases and the J gene lost 4 bases, with 18 bases spanning the gap. The CDR3 reads CASSFRWGLAPYGYTF. For the CDR3, the DNA is TGCGCCAGCAGCTTTCGGTGGGGCCTAGCCCCCTATGGCTACACCTTC.

This rearrangement joins TRBV7-6 to TRBJ2-5, with a possible D match to TRBD1 (5 bases). The CDR3 is made up of 13 amino acids. Germline V gives CDR1 SGHVS, CDR2 FNYEAQ. The V gene lost 5 bases and the J gene lost 5 bases, with 12 bases spanning the gap. The CDR3 region has the DNA TGTGCCAGCAGCCCAAGGACAAAGGAGACCCAGTACTTC. The encoded protein is CASSPRTKETQYF.

This clone was counted only a few times. In DNA, the CDR3 is TGTGCCAGCAGTGAAGGGGGCAGTAACTATGGCTACACCTTC. Translated: CASSEGGSNYGYTF. This chain links TRBV6-1 with TRBJ1-2; D is perhaps TRBD1 (5 bases). Germline CDR1 is MNHNS and CDR2 is SASEGT. The V and J ends lost 1 base and 1 base respectively, with 7 bases between them. CDR3 length: 14 residues.

This rearrangement joins TRBV5-1 to TRBJ1-1, with D possibly being TRBD1 (5 bases). The length of the CDR3 is 14 residues. Germline lookup yields CDR1 SGHRS and CDR2 YFSETQ. Deletions cut 3 bases from V and 2 bases from J, with 11 bases between. For the CDR3, the DNA is TGCGCCAGCAGCTGGGGGGACCTAAACACTGAAGCTTTCTTT. It encodes CASSWGDLNTEAFF.

The rearrangement joins TRBV5-1 to TRBJ1-1; tentative D call: TRBD1 (5 bases). This CDR3 has 15 residues. CDR1 is SGHRS and CDR2 is YFSETQ in the germline V gene. The ends were cut back, 0 bases at V and 2 bases at J, with 11 bases in the middle. The CDR3 spells CASSLDWGINTEAFF. Written as DNA, the CDR3 is TGCGCCAGCAGCTTGGATTGGGGGATTAACACTGAAGCTTTCTTT.

The chain links TRBV28 to TRBJ2-4; D not resolved. The CDR3 has 12 amino acids. V lost 1 base to trimming and J lost 11 bases, with 9 bases between them. CDR1 MDHEN and CDR2 SYDVKM come from the germline V gene. CDR3 nucleotide sequence: TGTGCCAGCAGTTTATCCTCTCGAGTTCAGTACTTC. Encoded protein: CASSLSSRVQYF.

The chain links TRBV10-3 to TRBJ1-1; D ambiguous. CDR1 and CDR2 from the germline V gene are ENHRY and SYGVKD. The CDR3 spans 12 residues. Trimming stripped 10 bases from V and 5 bases from J, with 14 bases between. The CDR3 coding sequence is TGTGCCACCCGTCCAACGGGGACTGAAGCTTTCTTT. It encodes CATRPTGTEAFF.

The chain recombines TRBV4-1 with TRBJ1-1; D may be TRBD1 (6 bases). The CDR3 sequence is 16 residues long. V lost 5 bases, J lost 5 bases, and 21 bases lay in between. Germline-derived CDR1 and CDR2 are MGHRA and YSYEKL. In DNA, the CDR3 is TGCGCCAGCAGCTTAAGGGGGGGCGGGTATGGGACTGAAGCTTTCTTT. Protein sequence: CASSLRGGGYGTEAFF.